A single sample gave rise to the 9 T cell receptor beta chains below, sequenced in a study of beta chain features in type 1 diabetes. The investigators reverse transcribed all of the isolated RNA, so they sequenced expressed TCRB transcripts. The repertoire was sequenced with immunoSEQ multiplex PCR; TCRdb's copy has only in-frame clones and lacks some. Among about 24,000 clones listed, about 70% were seen once. Sequenced sample: Tregs from blood. These receptors originate from a woman aged 40 to 55 in good health.

The chain employs TRBV5-4 and TRBJ2-5; D might be TRBD1 (6 bases). Germline V CDR1 and CDR2: SGHNT, YYREEE (reference sequence). V was trimmed by 4 bases and J by 1 base, leaving 8 bases between them. The CDR3 loop spans 13 amino acids. The chain's CDR3 is CASSTDSQETQYF. As DNA, the CDR3 is TGTGCCAGCAGCACGGACAGCCAAGAGACCCAGTACTTC.

CDR3 residues: CASSWGHSGRYNEQFF. The CDR3 bases are TGCGCCAGCAGCTGGGGACATTCAGGCCGCTACAATGAGCAGTTCTTC. V gene TRBV5-1 combines with J gene TRBJ2-1; TRBD1 is a possible D gene (6 bases). V was trimmed by 3 bases and J by 3 bases, leaving 16 bases between them. The length of the CDR3 is 16 residues. The germline V gene has CDR1 SGHRS and CDR2 YFSETQ.

The chain links TRBV10-3 to TRBJ2-2; 11 nucleotides align to TRBD1. The CDR3 is 15 amino acids. V trimming: 7 bases; J trimming: 5 bases; junction bases outside the gene matches: 6. Germline-derived CDR1 and CDR2 are ENHRY and SYGVKD. The CDR3 here is CAINPGQGGTGELFF. As DNA, the CDR3 is TGTGCCATCAACCCGGGACAGGGGGGAACCGGGGAGCTGTTTTTT.

This clone has more than one count but fewer than ten. This sequence joins TRBV18 and TRBJ2-1, with 9 bases identical to TRBD2. The CDR3 has 15 residues. V lost 7 bases and J lost 4; bases outside the gene matches: 8. Germline V gives CDR1 KGHSH, CDR2 LQKENI. DNA for the CDR3: TGTGCCAGCTTCCCCGCGGGGGGGCTATACAATGAGCAGTTCTTC. This sequence encodes CASFPAGGLYNEQFF.

There are a few counts of this clone. CDR3: CASSPVNNEQFF. For the CDR3, the DNA is TGTGCCAGCAGCCCGGTAAACAATGAGCAGTTCTTC. This chain links TRBV11-2 with TRBJ2-1; D is unclear. Germline V gene sequence: CDR1 SGHAT, CDR2 FQNNGV. V gave up 5 bases and J gave up 5 bases, with 7 bases separating them. The length of the CDR3 is 12 residues.

The chain recombines TRBV18 with TRBJ2-2; possibly TRBD2 for D (5 bases). Germline loops: CDR1 KGHSH, CDR2 LQKENI. This CDR3 has 14 residues. The V gene lost 0 bases and the J gene lost 6 bases, with 8 bases spanning the gap. This CDR3 is CASSPPLGAGELFF. DNA of the CDR3: TGTGCCAGCTCACCACCGCTCGGGGCCGGGGAGCTGTTTTTT.

The V gene is TRBV18, the J gene TRBJ2-2, with D perhaps TRBD1 (6 bases). The CDR3 covers 14 residues. Trimming pared 4 bases from V and 4 bases from J, leaving 10 bases between. The germline gives CDR1 KGHSH, CDR2 LQKENI. This CDR3 is CASSLQGSTGELFF. The CDR3 DNA sequence: TGTGCCAGCTCACTACAGGGATCCACCGGGGAGCTGTTTTTT.

This clone has just a few counts. This sequence joins TRBV4-3 and TRBJ1-6; D not certain. V lost 8 bases and J lost 6, with 5 bases in between. The CDR3 sequence is 11 residues long. The germline V gene encodes CDR1 LGHNA and CDR2 YSLEER. As DNA, the CDR3 is TGCGCCAGCCCCTTTAATTCACCCCTCCACTTT. This translates into CASPFNSPLHF.

This clone was detected a few times. The chain uses TRBV9 and TRBJ2-5; 8 bases agree with TRBD2. The CDR3 has 16 amino acids. V shed 2 bases, J shed 2 bases, and the junction held 8 bases outside the gene matches. Germline V lookup: CDR1 SGDLS, CDR2 YYNGEE. CDR3 in amino acids: CASSVGPGGLQETQYF. Here the CDR3 DNA reads TGTGCCAGCAGCGTGGGGCCGGGGGGGCTTCAAGAGACCCAGTACTTC.